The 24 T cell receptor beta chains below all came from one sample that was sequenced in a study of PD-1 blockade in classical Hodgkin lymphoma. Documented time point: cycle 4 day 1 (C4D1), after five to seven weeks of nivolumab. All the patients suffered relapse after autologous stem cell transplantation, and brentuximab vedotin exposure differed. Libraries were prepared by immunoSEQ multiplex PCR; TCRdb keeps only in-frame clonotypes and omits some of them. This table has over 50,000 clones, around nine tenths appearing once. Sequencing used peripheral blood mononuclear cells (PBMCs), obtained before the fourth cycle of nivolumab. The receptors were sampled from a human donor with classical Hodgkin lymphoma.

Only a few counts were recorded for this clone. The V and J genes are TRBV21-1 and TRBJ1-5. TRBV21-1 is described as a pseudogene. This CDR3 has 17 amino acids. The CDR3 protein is CASSKPTGGGSNQPQHF. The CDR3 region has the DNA TGTGCCAGCAGCAAACCCACCGGCGGGGGGTCGAATCAGCCCCAGCATTTT.

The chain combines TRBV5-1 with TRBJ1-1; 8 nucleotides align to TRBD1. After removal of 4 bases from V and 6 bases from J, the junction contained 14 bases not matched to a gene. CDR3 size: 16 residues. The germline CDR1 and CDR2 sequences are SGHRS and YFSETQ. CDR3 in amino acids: CASSQRQGNVRAEAFF. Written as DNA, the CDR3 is TGCGCCAGCAGCCAAAGACAGGGGAACGTACGCGCTGAAGCTTTCTTT.

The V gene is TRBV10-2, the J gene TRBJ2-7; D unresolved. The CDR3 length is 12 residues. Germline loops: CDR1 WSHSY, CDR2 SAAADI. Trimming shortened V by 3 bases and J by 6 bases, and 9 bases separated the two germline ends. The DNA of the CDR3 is TGCGCCAGCAGTGAACCCACCCTCGAGCAGTACTTC. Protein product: CASSEPTLEQYF.

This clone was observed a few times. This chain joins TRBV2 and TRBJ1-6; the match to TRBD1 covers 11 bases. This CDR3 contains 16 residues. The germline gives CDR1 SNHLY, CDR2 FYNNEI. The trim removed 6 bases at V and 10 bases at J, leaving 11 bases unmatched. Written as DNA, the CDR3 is TGTGCCAGCAGCAGGGACAGGGGGATATCGGAGTCACCCCTCCACTTT. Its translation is CASSRDRGISESPLHF.

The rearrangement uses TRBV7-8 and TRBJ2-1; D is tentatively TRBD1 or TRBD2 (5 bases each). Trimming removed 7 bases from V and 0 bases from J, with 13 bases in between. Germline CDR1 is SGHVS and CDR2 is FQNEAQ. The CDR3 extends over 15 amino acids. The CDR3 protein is CASNPGGFSYNEQFF. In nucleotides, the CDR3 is TGTGCCAGCAACCCTGGGGGATTCTCCTACAATGAGCAGTTCTTC. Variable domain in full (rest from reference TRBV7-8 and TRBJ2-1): GAGVSQSPRYKVAKRGQDVALRCDPISGHVSLFWYQQALGQGPEFLTYFQNEAQLDKSGLPSDRFFAERPEGSVSTLKIQRTQQEDSAVYLCASNPGGFSYNEQFFGPGTRLTVL.

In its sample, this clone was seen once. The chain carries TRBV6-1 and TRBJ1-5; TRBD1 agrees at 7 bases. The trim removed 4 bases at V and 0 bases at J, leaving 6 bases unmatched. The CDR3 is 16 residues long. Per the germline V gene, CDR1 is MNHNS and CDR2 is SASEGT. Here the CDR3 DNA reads TGTGCCAGCAGTGGATTGGACAGGTATAGCAATCAGCCCCAGCATTTT. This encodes CASSGLDRYSNQPQHF.

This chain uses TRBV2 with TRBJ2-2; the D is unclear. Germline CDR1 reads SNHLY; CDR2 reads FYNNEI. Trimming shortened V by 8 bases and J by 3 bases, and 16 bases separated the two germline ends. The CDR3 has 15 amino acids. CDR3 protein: CASSKERADTGELFF. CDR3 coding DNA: TGTGCCAGCTCTAAGGAAAGGGCCGACACCGGGGAGCTGTTTTTT.

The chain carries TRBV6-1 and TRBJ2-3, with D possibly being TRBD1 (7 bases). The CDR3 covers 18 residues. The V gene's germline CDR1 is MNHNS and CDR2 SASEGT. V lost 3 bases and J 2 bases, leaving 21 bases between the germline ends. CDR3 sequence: CASSEWRNQGGSTDTQYF. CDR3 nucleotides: TGTGCCAGCAGTGAGTGGCGGAACCAGGGGGGATCCACAGATACGCAGTATTTT.

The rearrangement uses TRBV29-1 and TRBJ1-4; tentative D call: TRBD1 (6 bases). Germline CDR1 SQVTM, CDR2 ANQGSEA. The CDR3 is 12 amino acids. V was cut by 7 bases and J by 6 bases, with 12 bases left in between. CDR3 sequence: CSAGHRDEKLFF. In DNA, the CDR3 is TGCAGCGCGGGACATCGGGATGAAAAACTGTTTTTT.

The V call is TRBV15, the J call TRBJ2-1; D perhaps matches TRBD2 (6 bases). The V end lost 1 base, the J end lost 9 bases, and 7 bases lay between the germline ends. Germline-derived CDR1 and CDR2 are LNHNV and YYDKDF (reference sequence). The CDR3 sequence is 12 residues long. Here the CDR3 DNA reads TGTGCCACCAGCAGAGGGGACTCTGAGCAGTTCTTC. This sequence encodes CATSRGDSEQFF.

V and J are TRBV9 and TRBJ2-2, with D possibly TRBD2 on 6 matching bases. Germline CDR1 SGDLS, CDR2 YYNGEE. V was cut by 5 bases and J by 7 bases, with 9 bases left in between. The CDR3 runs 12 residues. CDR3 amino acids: CASSGRRGELFF. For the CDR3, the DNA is TGTGCCAGCAGTGGGAGGCGCGGGGAGCTGTTTTTT.

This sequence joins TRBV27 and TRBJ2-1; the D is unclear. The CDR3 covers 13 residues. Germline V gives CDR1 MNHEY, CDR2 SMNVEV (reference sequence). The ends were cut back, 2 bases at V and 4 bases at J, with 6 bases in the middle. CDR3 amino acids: CASSLNPYNEQFF. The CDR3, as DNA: TGTGCCAGCAGTTTAAACCCGTACAATGAGCAGTTCTTC.

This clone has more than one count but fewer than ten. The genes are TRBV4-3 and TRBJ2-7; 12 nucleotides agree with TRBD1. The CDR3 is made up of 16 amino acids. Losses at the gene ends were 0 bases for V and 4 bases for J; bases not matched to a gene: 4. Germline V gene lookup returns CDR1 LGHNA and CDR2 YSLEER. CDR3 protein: CASSQDPGQGAYEQYF. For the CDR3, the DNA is TGCGCCAGCAGCCAAGATCCGGGACAGGGGGCTTACGAGCAGTACTTC.

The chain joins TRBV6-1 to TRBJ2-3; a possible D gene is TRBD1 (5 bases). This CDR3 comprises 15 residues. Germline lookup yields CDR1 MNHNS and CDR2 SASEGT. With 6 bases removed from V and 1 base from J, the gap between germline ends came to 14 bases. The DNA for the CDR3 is TGTGCCAGCAGCCTAGAGGACACGGGCACAGATACGCAGTATTTT. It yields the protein CASSLEDTGTDTQYF.

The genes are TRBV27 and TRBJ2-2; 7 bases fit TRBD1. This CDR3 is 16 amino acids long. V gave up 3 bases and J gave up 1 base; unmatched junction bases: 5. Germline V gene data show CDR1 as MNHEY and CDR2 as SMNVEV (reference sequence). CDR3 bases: TGTGCCAGCAGTTTTTGGTCAGGGGGGAACACCGGGGAGCTGTTTTTT. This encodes CASSFWSGGNTGELFF.

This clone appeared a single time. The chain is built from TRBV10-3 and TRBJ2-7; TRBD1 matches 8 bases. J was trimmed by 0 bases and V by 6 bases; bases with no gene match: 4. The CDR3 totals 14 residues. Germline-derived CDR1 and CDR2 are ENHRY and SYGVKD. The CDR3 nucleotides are TGTGCCATCAGGGACAGGGCAAGCTCCTACGAGCAGTACTTC. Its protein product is CAIRDRASSYEQYF.

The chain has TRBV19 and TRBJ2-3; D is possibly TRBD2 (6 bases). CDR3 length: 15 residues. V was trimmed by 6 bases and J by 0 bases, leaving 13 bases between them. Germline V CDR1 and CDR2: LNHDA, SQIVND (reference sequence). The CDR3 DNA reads TGTGCCAGTAGAGAGGCGGGGTTTAGCACAGATACGCAGTATTTT. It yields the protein CASREAGFSTDTQYF.

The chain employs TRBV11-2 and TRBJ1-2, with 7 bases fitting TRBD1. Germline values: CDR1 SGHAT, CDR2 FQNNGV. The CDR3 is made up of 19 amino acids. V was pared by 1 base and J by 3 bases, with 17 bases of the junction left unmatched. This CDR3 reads CASSLVGNLDRTEDYGYTF. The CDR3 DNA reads TGTGCCAGCAGCTTAGTAGGGAACCTGGACAGGACTGAGGACTATGGCTACACCTTC.

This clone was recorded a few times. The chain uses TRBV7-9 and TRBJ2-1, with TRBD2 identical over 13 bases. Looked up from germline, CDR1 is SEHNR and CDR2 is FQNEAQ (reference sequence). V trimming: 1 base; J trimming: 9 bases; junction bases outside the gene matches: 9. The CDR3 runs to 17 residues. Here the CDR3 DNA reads TGTGCCAGCAGCTTAGGCCCCACTAGCGGGGGGGCGAGTGAGCAGTTCTTC. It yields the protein CASSLGPTSGGASEQFF.

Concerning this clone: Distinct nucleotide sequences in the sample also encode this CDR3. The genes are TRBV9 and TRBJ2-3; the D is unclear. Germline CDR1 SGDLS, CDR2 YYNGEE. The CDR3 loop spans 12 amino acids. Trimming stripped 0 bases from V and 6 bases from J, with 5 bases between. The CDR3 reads CASSVVGDTQYF. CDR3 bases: TGTGCCAGCAGCGTAGTTGGGGATACGCAGTATTTT.

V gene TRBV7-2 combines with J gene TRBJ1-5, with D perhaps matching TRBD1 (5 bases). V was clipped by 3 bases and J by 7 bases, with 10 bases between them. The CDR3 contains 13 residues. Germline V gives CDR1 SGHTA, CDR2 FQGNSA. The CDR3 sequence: CASSFDSWQPQHF. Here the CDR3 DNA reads TGTGCCAGCAGCTTCGACAGTTGGCAGCCCCAGCATTTT.

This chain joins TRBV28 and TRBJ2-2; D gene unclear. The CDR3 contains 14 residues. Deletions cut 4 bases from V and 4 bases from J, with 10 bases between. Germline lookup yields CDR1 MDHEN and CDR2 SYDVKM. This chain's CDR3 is CASSSVPTTGELFF. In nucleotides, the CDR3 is TGTGCCAGCAGTTCGGTTCCAACCACCGGGGAGCTGTTTTTT.

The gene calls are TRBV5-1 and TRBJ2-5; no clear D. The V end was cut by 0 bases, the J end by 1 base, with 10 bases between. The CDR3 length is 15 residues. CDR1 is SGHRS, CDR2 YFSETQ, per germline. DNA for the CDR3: TGCGCCAGCAGCTTGGCTAATCCGGGCCAAGAGACCCAGTACTTC. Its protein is CASSLANPGQETQYF.

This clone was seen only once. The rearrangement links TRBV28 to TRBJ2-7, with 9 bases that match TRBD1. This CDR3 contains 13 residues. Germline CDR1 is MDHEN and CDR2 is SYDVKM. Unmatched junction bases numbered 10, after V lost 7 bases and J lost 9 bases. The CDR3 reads CASTRGTGRGQYF. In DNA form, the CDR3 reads TGTGCCAGCACTCGAGGGACAGGGCGAGGGCAGTACTTC.